A single sample gave rise to the 25 T cell receptor beta chains below, sequenced in a study of shared clonotypes between healthy human individuals. Here immunoSEQ multiplex PCR was the method, and the copy in TCRdb shows in-frame clones only, minus some. The sample lists hundreds of thousands of clones; 79% were seen once. Sequences were obtained from PBMCs. The origin of the receptors is a woman in her thirties or forties in good health. Some clones in this sample may be carry-over from other donors' samples.

This clone was detected only a few times. The CDR3 DNA reads TGTGCCAGCAGCGTCCAGAGGGAGGGGGAGCTGTTTTTT. This codes for CASSVQREGELFF. The rearrangement joins TRBV9 to TRBJ2-2; a weak D match, TRBD2 (5 bases). Germline loops: CDR1 SGDLS, CDR2 YYNGEE. The CDR3 runs 13 residues. Deletions cut 2 bases from V and 8 bases from J, with 10 bases between.

The rearrangement uses TRBV5-1 and TRBJ1-1, with unresolved D. The CDR3 is 14 amino acids. From germline, CDR1 is SGHRS and CDR2 YFSETQ. V lost 0 bases to trimming and J lost 1 base, with 7 bases between them. As DNA, the CDR3 is TGCGCCAGCAGCTTGGCGTTTCAGAACACTGAAGCTTTCTTT. It specifies CASSLAFQNTEAFF.

The rearrangement joins TRBV6-5 to TRBJ2-7; D may correspond to TRBD1 or TRBD2 (5 bases each). Germline V gene lookup returns CDR1 MNHEY and CDR2 SVGAGI. The CDR3 totals 14 residues. Trimming cost V 0 bases and J 2 bases, with 8 bases left between them. The chain's CDR3 is CASSYSWGTYEQYF. CDR3 nucleotide sequence: TGTGCCAGCAGTTACTCGTGGGGGACCTACGAGCAGTACTTC.

The chain carries TRBV27 and TRBJ2-5, with D perhaps TRBD2 (6 bases). Germline V gene sequence: CDR1 MNHEY, CDR2 SMNVEV (reference sequence). V lost 5 bases and J lost 11, with 21 bases in between. The CDR3 has 14 residues. CDR3 sequence reads: CASSRTRGAMEQYF. The CDR3 region has the DNA TGTGCCAGCAGTCGGACACGCGGGGCTATGGAGCAGTACTTC.

This clone was counted once. CDR3 sequence (DNA): TGTGCCAGCAGAACGGGACAGGGGAATCAGCCCCAGCATTTT. Translation: CASRTGQGNQPQHF. V is TRBV6-1 and J is TRBJ1-5, with 10 bases matching TRBD1. CDR1 is MNHNS and CDR2 is SASEGT in the germline V gene. The CDR3 extends over 14 amino acids. Trimming took 6 bases from V and 4 from J; bases not matched to a gene: 3.

CDR3 residues: CASSTRQGGSSYEQYF. Written as DNA, the CDR3 is TGTGCCAGTAGTACAAGACAGGGCGGGAGCTCCTACGAGCAGTACTTC. The V and J genes are TRBV19 and TRBJ2-7; tentatively, D is TRBD1 or TRBD2 (7 bases each). Germline-derived CDR1 and CDR2 are LNHDA and SQIVND (reference sequence). The CDR3 spans 16 residues. V was clipped by 4 bases and J by 0 bases, with 16 bases between them.

This clone was counted a single time. V gene TRBV7-2 combines with J gene TRBJ2-2, with 10 bases that match TRBD2. The germline V gene encodes CDR1 SGHTA and CDR2 FQGNSA. This CDR3 is built from 18 residues. V dropped 3 bases and J dropped 0; count of bases not matched to a gene: 7. The CDR3 loop is CASSFSSGSVANTGELFF. The CDR3 bases are TGTGCCAGCAGCTTTTCTAGCGGGAGTGTCGCGAACACCGGGGAGCTGTTTTTT.

This clone was recorded only once. The chain is built from TRBV30 and TRBJ1-1; D might be TRBD1 (5 bases). The V and J ends lost 4 bases and 0 bases respectively, with 18 bases between them. Per germline, CDR1 GTSNPN and CDR2 SVGIG (reference sequence). The CDR3 length is 16 residues. The CDR3 is CAWISGGRTMNTEAFF. The CDR3 DNA follows: TGTGCCTGGATATCCGGCGGCAGGACAATGAACACTGAAGCTTTCTTT.

J is TRBJ1-4 and V is TRBV5-1; D is unclear. Germline-derived CDR1 and CDR2 are SGHRS and YFSETQ. The CDR3 is 14 amino acids. The ends were cut back, 5 bases at V and 5 bases at J, with 13 bases in the middle. DNA of the CDR3: TGCGCCAGCAGACCCGGACGGGAAAATGAAAAACTGTTTTTT. The encoded protein is CASRPGRENEKLFF.

Of note for this clone: Other DNA variants within this sample encode the same CDR3. The chain joins TRBV2 to TRBJ2-3; no definite D call. The CDR3 extends over 11 amino acids. V dropped 6 bases and J dropped 4 bases, with 5 bases sitting between them. Germline CDR1 is SNHLY and CDR2 is FYNNEI. CDR3 nucleotide sequence: TGTGCCAGCAGCGAACCAGATACGCAGTATTTT. This codes for CASSEPDTQYF.

As concerns this clone: At the DNA level, this CDR3 is encoded by other sequences in the same sample as well. The J gene is TRBJ1-2, the V gene TRBV30, with a possible D match to TRBD1 (6 bases). The CDR3 sequence is 14 residues long. The V gene's germline CDR1 is GTSNPN and CDR2 SVGIG (reference sequence). Trimming left V 3 bases short and J 1 base short, with 12 bases between. Written as DNA, the CDR3 is TGTGCCTGGAGCTTGATACAGGGTAACTATGGCTACACCTTC. It translates to CAWSLIQGNYGYTF.

This chain joins TRBV18 and TRBJ2-7; 9 nucleotides agree with TRBD2. Germline CDR1 KGHSH, CDR2 LQKENI. The CDR3 has 17 amino acids. The junction had 9 bases not matched to a gene; V was cut back by 3 bases and J by 0 bases. The CDR3 bases are TGTGCCAGCTCACCTGGATCGGCGGGAGGGTTCTCCTACGAGCAGTACTTC. This codes for CASSPGSAGGFSYEQYF.

J is TRBJ2-1 and V is TRBV7-9; 7 nucleotides align to TRBD2. This CDR3 region has 10 residues. Looked up from germline, CDR1 is SEHNR and CDR2 is FQNEAQ (reference sequence). V was pared by 8 bases and J by 14 bases, with 6 bases of the junction left unmatched. DNA for the CDR3: TGTGCCAGCGCCGGGAGGATGGAGTTCTTC. It encodes CASAGRMEFF.

The rearrangement joins TRBV28 to TRBJ2-1; 10 nucleotides line up with TRBD2. CDR1 is MDHEN and CDR2 is SYDVKM in the germline V gene. The V segment lost 2 bases and the J segment 7 bases; nucleotides outside the gene matches: 8. The CDR3 extends over 16 amino acids. The DNA of the CDR3 is TGTGCCAGCAGTTTAAGATCTAGCGGGAGAATGAATGAGCAGTTCTTC. Amino acid sequence: CASSLRSSGRMNEQFF.

The chain uses TRBV29-1 and TRBJ2-5; perhaps TRBD2 as D (7 bases). Germline V gene data show CDR1 as SQVTM and CDR2 as ANQGSEA. Trimming took 6 bases from V and 4 from J, leaving 15 bases between them. The CDR3 contains 13 residues. The chain's CDR3 is CSVAWGGRETQYF. Written as DNA, the CDR3 is TGCAGCGTAGCGTGGGGGGGCCGAGAGACCCAGTACTTC.

This clone was detected only once. This chain uses TRBV7-9 with TRBJ2-7, with 7 bases aligning to TRBD1. The CDR3 is 15 residues long. The V gene end was trimmed by 5 bases and the J gene end by 0 bases; junction bases not matched to a gene: 7. From germline, CDR1 is SEHNR and CDR2 FQNEAQ (reference sequence). CDR3 coding DNA: TGTGCCAGCAGCCGGGACAGTCCAGACTCCTACGAGCAGTACTTC. This gives the protein CASSRDSPDSYEQYF.

V and J are TRBV6-5 and TRBJ1-4; maybe TRBD1 (6 bases). Trimming pared 3 bases from V and 7 bases from J, leaving 12 bases between. Germline loops: CDR1 MNHEY, CDR2 SVGAGI. This CDR3 comprises 14 residues. CDR3 loop: CASSYLGAGEKLFF. The CDR3 DNA reads as TGTGCCAGCAGTTATCTGGGGGCGGGTGAAAAACTGTTTTTT.

The chain recombines TRBV5-1 with TRBJ1-4, with TRBD1 as a possible D gene (5 bases). The CDR3 has 14 amino acids. Trimming took 2 bases from V and 8 from J, leaving 13 bases between them. Per the germline V gene, CDR1 is SGHRS and CDR2 is YFSETQ. As DNA, the CDR3 is TGCGCCAGCAGCTTCTCTCCAGGGTACGAAAAACTGTTTTTT. Translating it yields CASSFSPGYEKLFF.

This clone was observed a few times. The chain couples TRBV7-6 to TRBJ2-3, with 11 bases matching TRBD2. CDR1 is SGHVS and CDR2 is FNYEAQ in the germline V gene. The CDR3 is made up of 16 amino acids. V was clipped by 1 base and J by 8 bases; unmatched bases: 8. The CDR3 loop is CASSLDTSGSGLTQYF. Written as DNA, the CDR3 is TGTGCCAGCAGCTTAGATACTAGCGGGAGCGGACTTACGCAGTATTTT.

Turning to this clone: This is likely an artifact of a read error, given a far larger clone one base away. The chain carries TRBV28 and TRBJ2-7; D is perhaps TRBD1 or TRBD2 (6 bases each). The V gene's germline CDR1 is MDHEN and CDR2 SYDVKM. The CDR3 runs 12 residues. Trimming left V 6 bases short and J 2 bases short, with 8 bases between. CDR3 DNA: TGTGCCAGCAGGGGGGGCCCCTACGAGCAGTACTTC. It yields the protein CASRGGPYEQYF. The full variable domain, completed using reference TRBV28 and TRBJ2-7, is DVKVTQSSRYLVKRTGEKVFLECVQDMDHENMFWYRQDPGLGLRLIYFSYDVKMKEKGDIPEGYSVSREKKERFSLILESASTNQTSMYLCASRGGPYEQYFGPGTRLTVT.

The V call is TRBV28, the J call TRBJ2-3; D not resolved. This CDR3 is built from 13 residues. The germline V and J ends were trimmed by 2 bases and 6 bases, with 9 bases remaining between them. Germline V gene lookup returns CDR1 MDHEN and CDR2 SYDVKM. CDR3 amino acids: CASSLERRDTQYF. In DNA, the CDR3 is TGTGCCAGCAGTTTAGAGCGTAGGGATACGCAGTATTTT. The full variable domain, in which reference TRBV28 and TRBJ2-3 provide the parts outside the CDR3, is DVKVTQSSRYLVKRTGEKVFLECVQDMDHENMFWYRQDPGLGLRLIYFSYDVKMKEKGDIPEGYSVSREKKERFSLILESASTNQTSMYLCASSLERRDTQYFGPGTRLTVL.

This clone was observed a single time. The genes are TRBV29-1 and TRBJ2-7; 7 bases match TRBD2. Germline V gene data show CDR1 as SQVTM and CDR2 as ANQGSEA. The trim removed 6 bases at V and 5 bases at J, leaving 13 bases unmatched. This CDR3 has 14 amino acids. CDR3 DNA sequence: TGCAGCGTCAACGGCGGGAGTGGGGTGGACGAGCAGTACTTC. It yields the protein CSVNGGSGVDEQYF.

J is TRBJ2-5 and V is TRBV11-2; 11 bases line up with TRBD2. V was clipped by 5 bases and J by 3 bases; unmatched bases: 5. The CDR3 runs to 15 residues. Germline V gives CDR1 SGHAT, CDR2 FQNNGV. The CDR3 is CASSTGLAVKETQYF. The CDR3 bases are TGTGCCAGCAGCACGGGACTAGCGGTAAAAGAGACCCAGTACTTC.

This rearrangement joins TRBV4-1 to TRBJ2-5; 7 bases fit TRBD1. V trimming: 0 bases; J trimming: 0 bases; junction bases outside the gene matches: 7. This CDR3 has 17 amino acids. Germline CDR1 is MGHRA and CDR2 is YSYEKL. The CDR3 region is CASSQEGRGQYQETQYF. Written as DNA, the CDR3 is TGCGCCAGCAGCCAAGAGGGTAGGGGACAGTACCAAGAGACCCAGTACTTC.

The rearrangement uses TRBV14 and TRBJ2-3, with 8 bases aligning to TRBD2. Germline CDR1 SGHDN, CDR2 FVKESK. V was clipped by 1 base and J by 3 bases; unmatched bases: 3. The CDR3 contains 15 residues. The CDR3 bases are TGTGCCAGCAGCCAAGTTAGCGGGATAACAGATACGCAGTATTTT. As protein: CASSQVSGITDTQYF.